These 19 T cell receptor beta chains were all obtained from the same sample, sequenced in a study of identical twins. TCRdb reanalysed the 5' RACE reads using MiXCR and keeps one entry per CDR3 protein. The sample includes roughly 700,000 distinct CDR3 sequences, about 9.4% of them seen just once. The data were also submitted as part of a second study, on yellow fever vaccine responses in identical twins.

Source material: PBMCs. These receptors were obtained from a woman under 30 in good health.

This clonotype has just a few counts. This chain links TRBV12-3 or TRBV12-4 with TRBJ1-4; 9 positions agree with TRBD1. Trimming at V came to 6 bases and at J to 3 bases, leaving 8 bases not matched to a gene. The length of the CDR3 is 16 residues. The CDR3 region is CASRRQGGASNEKLFF. CDR3 DNA sequence: TGTGCCAGCAGGCGACAGGGGGGAGCCTCTAATGAAAAACTGTTTTTT.

The rearrangement joins TRBV10-3 to TRBJ2-3, with D possibly matching TRBD1 (5 bases). The CDR3 loop spans 15 amino acids. The germline V gene has CDR1 ENHRY and CDR2 SYGVKD. V dropped 2 bases and J dropped 2 bases, with 11 bases sitting between them. The CDR3 sequence is CAISEGGHYTDTQYF. DNA of the CDR3: TGTGCCATCAGTGAGGGCGGACACTACACAGATACGCAGTATTTT.

This clonotype has at least ten counts. This rearrangement joins TRBV20-1 to TRBJ2-5; no definite D call. The CDR3 consists of 11 residues. In germline, CDR1 is DFQATT, CDR2 SNEGSKA (reference sequence). V lost 1 base, J lost 5 bases, and 5 bases lay in between. This chain's CDR3 is CSARVLETQYF. The DNA for the CDR3 is TGCAGTGCTAGAGTCTTGGAGACCCAGTACTTC.

Only a few counts were recorded for this clonotype. The chain combines TRBV7-2 with TRBJ2-6; D is uncertain. Germline V CDR1 and CDR2: SGHTA, FQGNSA. V lost 0 bases and J lost 0, with 12 bases in between. This CDR3 has 18 residues. CDR3 nucleotide sequence: TGTGCCAGCAGCTTAGCATTTTCATGGAGCTCTGGGGCCAACGTCCTGACTTTC. Its protein is CASSLAFSWSSGANVLTF.

V is TRBV28 and J is TRBJ2-1; D might be TRBD2 (8 bases). Germline CDR1 and CDR2: MDHEN and SYDVKM. Trimming stripped 7 bases from V and 1 base from J, with 14 bases between. This CDR3 is 15 amino acids long. The CDR3 loop reads CASKGGGRSYNEQFF. For the CDR3, the DNA is TGTGCCAGCAAAGGGGGCGGGAGGTCCTACAATGAGCAGTTCTTC.

This clonotype was seen repeatedly, ten times or more. The chain combines TRBV12-3 or TRBV12-4 with TRBJ2-7; D is unclear. The V gene lost 10 bases and the J gene lost 1 base, with 14 bases spanning the gap. This CDR3 contains 13 residues. DNA for the CDR3: TGTGCCACCAGCTCCGCGTTTTCCTACGAGCAGTACTTC. It codes for CATSSAFSYEQYF.

The V call is TRBV12-3 or TRBV12-4, the J call TRBJ1-2, with 9 bases aligning to TRBD1. The CDR3 contains 17 residues. Trimming took 6 bases from V and 8 from J; bases not matched to a gene: 19. The CDR3 nucleotides are TGTGCCAGCAGCCAGAGAGGACAGGGGCAGCACCGTGGCGGCTACACCTTC. This translates into CASSQRGQGQHRGGYTF.

This chain connects TRBV7-2 to TRBJ2-7; TRBD1 aligns across 7 bases. The CDR3 sequence is 17 residues long. Germline values: CDR1 SGHTA, CDR2 FQGNSA. The V segment lost 5 bases and the J segment 2 bases; nucleotides outside the gene matches: 15. The CDR3 DNA is TGTGCCAGCAGCAAAAAAGGGGGCTCCCCCCTTACCTACGAGCAGTACTTC. Amino acids: CASSKKGGSPLTYEQYF.

This clonotype was observed a few times. The V and J genes are TRBV6-2 or TRBV6-3 and TRBJ2-1, with 15 nucleotides matching TRBD2. The CDR3 covers 14 residues. V shed 7 bases, J shed 15 bases, and the junction held 10 bases outside the gene matches. The germline V gene encodes CDR1 MNHEY and CDR2 SVGEGT. The DNA for the CDR3 is TGTGCCAGCACCAACTTGGGACTAGCGGGAGGCGCGTTCTTC. This encodes CASTNLGLAGGAFF.

The V call is TRBV14, the J call TRBJ2-5; 14 bases align to TRBD2. V lost 4 bases and J lost 5; bases outside the gene matches: 6. Germline CDR1 reads SGHDN; CDR2 reads FVKESK. The CDR3 contains 16 residues. Written as DNA, the CDR3 is TGTGCCAGCAGCCGCAGACTAGCGGGGGGGAGCGAGACCCAGTACTTC. The encoded protein is CASSRRLAGGSETQYF.

V usage is TRBV30 and J usage is TRBJ2-1; 8 bases match TRBD1. V lost 7 bases, J lost 4 bases, and 9 bases stayed unmatched. The CDR3 contains 14 residues. Germline CDR1 is GTSNPN and CDR2 is SVGIG (reference sequence). This chain's CDR3 is CAYCTRGLYNEQFF. The CDR3 DNA sequence: TGTGCCTACTGTACCAGGGGGCTTTACAATGAGCAGTTCTTC. The full variable domain, completed using reference TRBV30 and TRBJ2-1, is SQTIHQWPATLVQPVGSPLSLECTVEGTSNPNLYWYRQAAGRGLQLLFYSVGIGQISSEVPQNLSASRPQDRQFILSSKKLLLSDSGFYLCAYCTRGLYNEQFFGPGTRLTVL.

This clonotype showed up just a few times. V and J are TRBV12-3 or TRBV12-4 and TRBJ1-5; TRBD1 is a possible D gene (6 bases). V lost 3 bases and J 7 bases, leaving 10 bases between the germline ends. The CDR3 runs 13 residues. In DNA form, the CDR3 reads TGTGCCAGCAGTTTCGGACAGACCCAGCCCCAGCATTTT. Translation: CASSFGQTQPQHF.

CDR3 nucleotides: TGTGCCAGCAGCCAAGGGGGTGAACCGTTCTTC. Protein sequence: CASSQGGEPFF. The V call is TRBV4-2, the J call TRBJ2-1; no definite D call. The V gene's germline CDR1 is LGHNA and CDR2 YNFKEQ. V gave up 1 base and J gave up 15 bases, with 10 bases separating them. The CDR3 has 11 residues.

The table lists this clonotype with many counts. The chain joins TRBV7-2 to TRBJ2-7; 9 bases line up with TRBD1. The junction had 4 bases not matched to a gene; V was cut back by 1 base and J by 3 bases. The germline V gene has CDR1 SGHTA and CDR2 FQGNSA. The CDR3 is made up of 15 amino acids. The CDR3 sequence is CASSLGTGGLYEQYF. In DNA, the CDR3 is TGTGCCAGCAGCTTAGGTACAGGGGGCCTCTACGAGCAGTACTTC.

This clonotype was observed a handful of times. The chain combines TRBV29-1 with TRBJ1-4, with TRBD1 matching 7 bases. The junction had 6 bases not matched to a gene; V was cut back by 7 bases and J by 4 bases. CDR3 size: 13 residues. Germline CDR1 reads SQVTM; CDR2 reads ANQGSEA. CDR3 in DNA: TGCAGCGCTCGGGACAGCCTTAATGAAAAACTGTTTTTT. This sequence encodes CSARDSLNEKLFF.

The gene calls are TRBV20-1 and TRBJ2-5; weak D call: TRBD2 (6 bases). CDR1 is DFQATT, CDR2 SNEGSKA, per germline (reference sequence). The CDR3 runs 13 residues. Trimming left V 1 base short and J 7 bases short, with 13 bases between. The DNA of the CDR3 is TGCAGTGCTAGAGGACTAGGAGACGGGACCCAGTACTTC. Translated: CSARGLGDGTQYF.

The genes are TRBV28 and TRBJ1-5; TRBD1 might be the D (5 bases). The CDR3 sequence is 13 residues long. CDR1 and CDR2 (germline): MDHEN, SYDVKM. The V gene lost 11 bases and the J gene lost 0 bases, with 11 bases spanning the gap. CDR3 nucleotide sequence: TGTGCCGGGGGAGGGACTAGCAATCAGCCCCAGCATTTT. Translation gives CAGGGTSNQPQHF.

This clonotype has just a few counts. The chain combines TRBV2 with TRBJ2-2; D is uncertain. Germline V lookup: CDR1 SNHLY, CDR2 FYNNEI. This CDR3 has 12 amino acids. V lost 4 bases and J 6 bases, leaving 6 bases between the germline ends. The CDR3 protein is CASSGAPGELFF. The CDR3 DNA reads as TGTGCCAGCAGTGGGGCCCCCGGGGAGCTGTTTTTT.

This clonotype was detected ten times or more. This chain uses TRBV28 with TRBJ2-7, with 9 bases matching TRBD2. Germline values: CDR1 MDHEN, CDR2 SYDVKM. The CDR3 sequence is 14 residues long. Germline trimming cut 6 bases from V and 4 bases from J; bases unmatched to any gene: 7. The CDR3 here is CASSEAGGRYEQYF. The CDR3 nucleotides are TGTGCCAGCAGCGAAGCGGGAGGACGTTACGAGCAGTACTTC. Looking up the rest from reference TRBV28 and TRBJ2-7 gives the full variable domain: DVKVTQSSRYLVKRTGEKVFLECVQDMDHENMFWYRQDPGLGLRLIYFSYDVKMKEKGDIPEGYSVSREKKERFSLILESASTNQTSMYLCASSEAGGRYEQYFGPGTRLTVT.